These 15 T cell receptor beta chains were sequenced from one sample in a study of control samples from healthy donors and cancer patients (TCRdb year 2020). Library method: the immunoSEQ multiplex PCR assay. TCRdb's version of the immuneACCESS table is confined to in-frame rearrangements and falls short of the full clone set. An unresolved V gene accounts for under half of the shortfall where checked; the remainder is of unknown origin. In this sample the table shows 150,000 to 200,000 clones, approximately 94% of which occur a single time. The top ten constitute 1.3% to 1.5% of the sample. The sample was blood. These receptors were taken from a woman aged 18 to 35 in good health.

The chain uses TRBV9 and TRBJ1-4; TRBD1 matches 9 bases. This CDR3 region has 18 residues. V shed 3 bases and J 1 base; nucleotides not matched to a gene: 10. The V gene's germline CDR1 is SGDLS and CDR2 YYNGEE. The CDR3 DNA reads TGTGCCAGCAGCGGCCGGGGACAGGGCTCTGGAACTAATGAAAAACTGTTTTTT. It is translated as CASSGRGQGSGTNEKLFF.

J is TRBJ2-1 and V is TRBV7-9; the D is unclear. V was pared by 0 bases and J by 2 bases, with 5 bases between. The CDR3 runs to 14 residues. The germline CDR1 and CDR2 sequences are SEHNR and FQNEAQ (reference sequence). The CDR3 here is CASSLAETYNEQFF. CDR3 in DNA: TGTGCCAGCAGCTTAGCGGAGACCTACAATGAGCAGTTCTTC.

The V gene is TRBV19, the J gene TRBJ1-4; no reliable D call. Germline V gene data show CDR1 as LNHDA and CDR2 as SQIVND (reference sequence). V lost 3 bases to trimming and J lost 6 bases, with 2 bases between them. This CDR3 comprises 11 residues. In DNA form, the CDR3 reads TGTGCCAGTAGTATTTATGAAAAACTGTTTTTT. Translation gives CASSIYEKLFF.

The gene calls are TRBV28 and TRBJ1-5; tentatively, D is TRBD1 (5 bases). Trimming shortened V by 1 base and J by 3 bases, and 13 bases separated the two germline ends. CDR3 length: 16 residues. Germline V gene sequence: CDR1 MDHEN, CDR2 SYDVKM. CDR3 loop: CASSLLIDRVNQPQHF. The CDR3 DNA reads TGTGCCAGCAGTTTATTGATCGACAGAGTCAATCAGCCCCAGCATTTT.

This sequence joins TRBV4-3 and TRBJ1-1; no firm D call. Trimming took off 0 bases at V and 0 bases at J, with 8 bases between the two ends. The CDR3 is 15 residues long. Germline V lookup: CDR1 LGHNA, CDR2 YSLEER. The CDR3 loop reads CASSQDFRVNTEAFF. In DNA, the CDR3 is TGCGCCAGCAGCCAAGATTTCCGGGTGAACACTGAAGCTTTCTTT.

The chain carries TRBV10-2 and TRBJ2-7; 9 positions match TRBD2. Unmatched junction bases numbered 6, after V lost 8 bases and J lost 4 bases. Looked up from germline, CDR1 is WSHSY and CDR2 is SAAADI. The CDR3 runs 13 residues. The CDR3 DNA follows: TGCGCCAGCGGCGGGGGGGGCTTTTACGAGCAGTACTTC. Residues: CASGGGGFYEQYF.

The chain combines TRBV6-5 with TRBJ2-7; D may be TRBD2 (5 bases). V lost 0 bases, J lost 2 bases, and 11 bases lay in between. The CDR3 spans 15 residues. CDR1 is MNHEY, CDR2 SVGAGI, per germline. The CDR3 here is CASSYSGVLAYEQYF. The CDR3 DNA reads TGTGCCAGCAGTTACTCGGGAGTCCTAGCCTACGAGCAGTACTTC.

The V call is TRBV28, the J call TRBJ1-5; unclear D gene. Germline-derived CDR1 and CDR2 are MDHEN and SYDVKM. The CDR3 extends over 15 amino acids. Deletions cut 3 bases from V and 0 bases from J, with 9 bases between. The CDR3 loop reads CASSFGLISNQPQHF. CDR3 nucleotides: TGTGCCAGCAGTTTTGGACTGATTAGCAATCAGCCCCAGCATTTT.

This chain uses TRBV28 with TRBJ1-1; D not resolved. V shed 3 bases and J shed 1 base, with 6 bases lying between them. From germline, CDR1 is MDHEN and CDR2 SYDVKM. The CDR3 is 13 residues long. CDR3 residues: CASSLARNTEAFF. The CDR3 nucleotides are TGTGCCAGCAGTTTGGCGAGGAACACTGAAGCTTTCTTT.

The gene calls are TRBV6-6 and TRBJ1-6; no firm D call. Germline V gives CDR1 MNHNY, CDR2 SVGAGI (reference sequence). The CDR3 contains 14 residues. V lost 2 bases, J lost 8 bases, and 10 bases lay in between. CDR3 nucleotide sequence: TGTGCCAGCAGTTACGAACAGCAGTATTCACCCCTCCACTTT. Its protein product is CASSYEQQYSPLHF.

This clone was seen only once. The chain joins TRBV28 to TRBJ2-4, with D maybe TRBD2 (6 bases). This CDR3 has 13 amino acids. Trimming pared 4 bases from V and 5 bases from J, leaving 9 bases between. Germline CDR1 and CDR2: MDHEN and SYDVKM. DNA for the CDR3: TGTGCCAGCAGTTCTCCGGGGGAAAACATTCAGTACTTC. It encodes CASSSPGENIQYF.

This sequence joins TRBV19 and TRBJ1-5; tentative D call: TRBD1 (5 bases). The V and J ends lost 2 bases and 1 base respectively, with 12 bases between them. The CDR3 extends over 16 amino acids. CDR1 and CDR2 from the germline V gene are LNHDA and SQIVND (reference sequence). The CDR3 sequence is CASSIQGGWSNQPQHF. The DNA for the CDR3 is TGTGCCAGTAGTATACAGGGAGGGTGGAGCAATCAGCCCCAGCATTTT.

J is TRBJ2-7 and V is TRBV7-9, with 7 bases lining up with TRBD1. Trimming took 5 bases from V and 0 from J; bases not matched to a gene: 7. Germline V gives CDR1 SEHNR, CDR2 FQNEAQ (reference sequence). The CDR3 is 15 residues long. The CDR3 bases are TGTGCCAGCAGCCCCCACAGGGGTAACTCCTACGAGCAGTACTTC. Protein sequence: CASSPHRGNSYEQYF.

This clone was observed a few times. The chain couples TRBV11-3 to TRBJ1-6; no clear D. The CDR3 is made up of 16 amino acids. The germline CDR1 and CDR2 sequences are SGHNT and YENEEA. V lost 5 bases and J 5 bases, leaving 16 bases between the germline ends. CDR3 region: CASSLNRAMDNSPLHF. The CDR3 bases are TGTGCCAGCAGCCTAAACCGAGCCATGGATAATTCACCCCTCCACTTT.

The chain employs TRBV3-1 (or the pseudogene TRBV3-2) and TRBJ2-3; 9 bases match TRBD2. Trimming at V came to 4 bases and at J to 2 bases, leaving 7 bases not matched to a gene. The CDR3 extends over 16 amino acids. The V gene's germline CDR1 is LGHDT and CDR2 YNNKEL (reference sequence). This CDR3 reads CASSRRAGGHTDTQYF. The CDR3 nucleotides read TGTGCCAGCAGCCGCAGAGCGGGGGGACACACAGATACGCAGTATTTT.